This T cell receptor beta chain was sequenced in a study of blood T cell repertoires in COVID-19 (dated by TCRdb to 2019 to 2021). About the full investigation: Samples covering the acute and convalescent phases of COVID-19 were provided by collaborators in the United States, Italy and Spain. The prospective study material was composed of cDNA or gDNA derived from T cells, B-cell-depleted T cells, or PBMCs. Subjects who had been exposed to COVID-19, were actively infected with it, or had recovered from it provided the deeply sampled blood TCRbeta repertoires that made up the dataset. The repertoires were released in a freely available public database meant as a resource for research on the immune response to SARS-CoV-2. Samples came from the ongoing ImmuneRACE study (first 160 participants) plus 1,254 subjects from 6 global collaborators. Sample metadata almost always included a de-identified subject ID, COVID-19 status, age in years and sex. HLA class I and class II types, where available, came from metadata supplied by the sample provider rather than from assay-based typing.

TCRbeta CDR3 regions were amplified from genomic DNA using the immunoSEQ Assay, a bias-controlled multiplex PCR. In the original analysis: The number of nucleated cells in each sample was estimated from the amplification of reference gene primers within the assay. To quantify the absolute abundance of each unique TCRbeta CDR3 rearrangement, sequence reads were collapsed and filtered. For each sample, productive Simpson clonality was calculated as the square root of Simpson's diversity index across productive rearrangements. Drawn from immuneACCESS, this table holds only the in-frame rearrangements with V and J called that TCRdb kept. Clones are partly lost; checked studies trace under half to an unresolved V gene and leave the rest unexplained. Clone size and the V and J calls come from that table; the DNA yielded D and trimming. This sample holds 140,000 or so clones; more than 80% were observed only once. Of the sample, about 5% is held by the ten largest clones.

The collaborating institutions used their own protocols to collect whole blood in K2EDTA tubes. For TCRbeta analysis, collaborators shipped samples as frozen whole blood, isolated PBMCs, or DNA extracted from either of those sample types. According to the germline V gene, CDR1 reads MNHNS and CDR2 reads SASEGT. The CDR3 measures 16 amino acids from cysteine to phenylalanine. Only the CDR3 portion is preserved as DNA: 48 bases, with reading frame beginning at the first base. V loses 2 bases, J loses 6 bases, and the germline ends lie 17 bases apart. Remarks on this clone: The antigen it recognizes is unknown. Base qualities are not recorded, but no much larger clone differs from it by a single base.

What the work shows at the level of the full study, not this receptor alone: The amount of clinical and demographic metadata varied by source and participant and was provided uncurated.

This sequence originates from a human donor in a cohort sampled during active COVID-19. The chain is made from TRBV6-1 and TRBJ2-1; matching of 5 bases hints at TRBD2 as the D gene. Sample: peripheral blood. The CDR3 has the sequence CASSEPGLPYGNEQFF. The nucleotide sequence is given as TGTGCCAGCAGTGAACCTGGACTGCCCTACGGCAATGAGCAGTTCTTC.